This T cell receptor beta chain was identified during a study of shared clonotypes between healthy human individuals. Regarding the study as a whole: Rarefaction indicated that sorted-subset sequencing remained incomplete although depth was large.

All donors were Caucasian adults living in Nashville, Tennessee. Germline values: CDR1 DFQATT, CDR2 SNEGSKA (reference sequence). The CDR3 has 11 amino acids. Trimming left V 4 bases short and J 4 bases short, with 6 bases between. Method: immunoSEQ multiplex PCR; TCRdb's copy keeps in-frame clones and lacks some. In the table there are roughly 2,500,000 clones, approximately 93% of which are singletons. Concerning this clone: Its antigen is unidentified.

Material for sequencing was naive CD4+ T cells from PBMCs. Subset given: CD45RA+ positively selected. The chain carries TRBV20-1 and TRBJ2-3; D perhaps matches TRBD2 (5 bases). The TCR comes from a man aged 18-30 years in good health. Some clones in this sample may be carry-over from other donors' samples. The DNA of the CDR3 is TGCAGTGCTACGCGGGCAGATACGCAGTATTTT. Its protein product is CSATRADTQYF.